This TCR beta chain stems from a study of blood T cell repertoires in COVID-19. Study overall: T cells, B-cell-depleted T cells, or PBMCs provided the cDNA or gDNA that served as material.

Per the study methods: Estimation of nucleated cell counts was performed using reference gene primer amplification. Libraries were prepared by immunoSEQ multiplex PCR; TCRdb keeps only in-frame clonotypes and omits some of them. Clone size and V and J calls were adopted from that table, with D and trimming inferred from the DNA. The table includes approximately 380,000 clones, roughly 90% detected once. The participants were between roughly 18 and 89 years old and came from fewer than 25 US areas. Membership in each cohort depended on participant-reported clinical history. CDR3 length: 13 residues. Trimming cost V 0 bases and J 5 bases, with 7 bases left between them. Germline values: CDR1 KGHSH, CDR2 LQKENI.

Sequenced input: PBMCs or T cells enriched from blood (not recorded which). The rearrangement uses TRBV18 and TRBJ1-2; D might be TRBD1 (5 bases). The clonotype originates from a woman aged 40 to 49 who had been exposed to COVID-19. The CDR3 DNA sequence: TGTGCCAGCTCACCACCGCCAGGGTATGGCTACACCTTC. It yields the protein CASSPPPGYGYTF.